The sequence of this T cell receptor beta chain was determined in a study of T cell changes during pregnancy in multiple sclerosis. Assay used: immunoSEQ multiplex PCR; TCRdb lists only in-frame clones, some missing. The sample holds more than 30,000 clones, about 90% seen once. Sequencing was performed on CD4+ T cells from peripheral blood mononuclear cells, taken before pregnancy. The sequence derives from a female donor with multiple sclerosis, enrolled in a pregnancy study.

The DNA for the CDR3 is TGTGCCAGCAGCGCTAATAGACAGGGCGCGACCCAAAACACTGAAGCTTTCTTT. Residues: CASSANRQGATQNTEAFF. V is TRBV2 and J is TRBJ1-1; 7 bases line up with TRBD1. This CDR3 contains 18 residues. The germline CDR1 and CDR2 sequences are SNHLY and FYNNEI. V was clipped by 6 bases and J by 2 bases; unmatched bases: 18. Looking up the rest from reference TRBV2 and TRBJ1-1 gives the full variable domain: EPEVTQTPSHQVTQMGQEVILRCVPISNHLYFYWYRQILGQKVEFLVSFYNNEISEKSEIFDDQFSVERPDGSNFTLKIRSTKLEDSAMYFCASSANRQGATQNTEAFFGQGTRLTVV.